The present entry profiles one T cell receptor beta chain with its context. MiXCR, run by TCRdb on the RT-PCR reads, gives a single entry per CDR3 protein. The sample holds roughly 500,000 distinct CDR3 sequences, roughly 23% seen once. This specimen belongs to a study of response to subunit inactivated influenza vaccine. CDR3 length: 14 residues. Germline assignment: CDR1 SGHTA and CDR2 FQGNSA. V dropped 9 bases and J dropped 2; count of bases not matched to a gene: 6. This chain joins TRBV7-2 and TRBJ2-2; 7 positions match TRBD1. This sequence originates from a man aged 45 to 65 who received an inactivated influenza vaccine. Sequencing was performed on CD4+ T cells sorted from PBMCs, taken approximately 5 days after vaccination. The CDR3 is CASRQGPNTGELFF. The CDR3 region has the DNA TGTGCCAGTCGACAGGGCCCAAACACCGGGGAGCTGTTTTTT.